This passage covers 24 T cell receptor beta chains from one sample sequenced in a study of T cell changes during pregnancy in multiple sclerosis. The method was immunoSEQ multiplex PCR; TCRdb's version includes in-frame clones alone and lacks a portion of them. The sample includes about 68,000 clones, around 90% of them seen just once. Material: peripheral blood, obtained after pregnancy. The receptors shown here come from a female donor in good health, enrolled as a control in a pregnancy study.

V and J are TRBV9 and TRBJ2-7, with 7 bases matching TRBD2. Germline CDR1 and CDR2: SGDLS and YYNGEE. The CDR3 extends over 15 amino acids. With V trimmed by 3 bases and J by 2 bases, 8 bases remained unmatched. The chain's CDR3 is CASSASGGHAYEQYF. DNA for the CDR3: TGTGCCAGCAGCGCCTCGGGAGGACACGCCTACGAGCAGTACTTC.

This chain connects TRBV27 to TRBJ2-7; 7 bases match TRBD1. The V gene end was trimmed by 6 bases and the J gene end by 6 bases; junction bases not matched to a gene: 11. Germline CDR1 is MNHEY and CDR2 is SMNVEV (reference sequence). This CDR3 contains 14 residues. The CDR3 sequence: CASSTSKGAREQYF. CDR3 nucleotides: TGTGCCAGCAGCACTAGTAAGGGGGCTCGCGAGCAGTACTTC.

The chain recombines TRBV7-8 with TRBJ1-2; perhaps TRBD1 as D (5 bases). This CDR3 comprises 14 residues. V gave up 5 bases and J gave up 4 bases, with 14 bases separating them. Germline CDR1 and CDR2: SGHVS and FQNEAQ. CDR3 nucleotides: TGTGCCAGCAGCCGGGGGTATACGCTCTATGGCTACACCTTC. It translates to CASSRGYTLYGYTF.

The chain carries TRBV21-1 and TRBJ1-1; whether TRBD1, the table's D call, matches the DNA was not checked. TRBV21-1 is designated a pseudogene. The CDR3 is 17 residues long. The DNA of the CDR3 is TGTGCCAGCAGCACCCTGCGGGTGGACAGGATGAACACTGAAGCTTTCTTT. It translates to CASSTLRVDRMNTEAFF.

The V call is TRBV7-6, the J call TRBJ2-2; D is uncertain. The CDR3 covers 13 residues. The germline V and J ends were trimmed by 6 bases and 6 bases, with 11 bases remaining between them. The V gene's germline CDR1 is SGHVS and CDR2 FNYEAQ. The CDR3 nucleotides read TGTGCCAGCAGACTCTCCCTGGCCGGGGAGCTGTTTTTT. Protein product: CASRLSLAGELFF. Together with reference TRBV7-6 and TRBJ2-2, the CDR3 gives the full variable domain: GAGVSQSPRYKVTKRGQDVALRCDPISGHVSLYWYRQALGQGPEFLTYFNYEAQQDKSGLPNDRFSAERPEGSISTLTIQRTEQRDSAMYRCASRLSLAGELFFGEGSRLTVL.

This chain links TRBV2 with TRBJ2-1; D gene uncertain. This CDR3 comprises 14 residues. CDR1 SNHLY and CDR2 FYNNEI come from the germline V gene. V was cut by 2 bases and J by 5 bases, with 10 bases left in between. DNA for the CDR3: TGTGCCAGCAGTGAAATCCAGCGAGACAATGAGCAGTTCTTC. Amino acids: CASSEIQRDNEQFF.

V gene TRBV10-3 combines with J gene TRBJ2-4; 9 bases are a match to TRBD2. Germline V gives CDR1 ENHRY, CDR2 SYGVKD. This CDR3 contains 12 residues. V dropped 8 bases and J dropped 8; count of bases not matched to a gene: 4. The CDR3 loop is CAIGGREDIQYF. The CDR3 DNA reads as TGTGCCATCGGCGGGAGGGAGGACATTCAGTACTTC.

The chain is built from TRBV4-1 and TRBJ1-2, with 11 bases aligning to TRBD1. The trim removed 0 bases at V and 2 bases at J, leaving 8 bases unmatched. CDR1 MGHRA and CDR2 YSYEKL come from the germline V gene. The CDR3 is made up of 18 amino acids. The CDR3 protein is CASSQDLGQGVRNYGYTF. The DNA of the CDR3 is TGCGCCAGCAGCCAAGATCTGGGACAGGGGGTAAGGAACTATGGCTACACCTTC.

DNA for the CDR3: TGTGCCAGCAGTGTACAGGTCGCGTTGACCAATCAGCCCCAGCATTTT. As protein: CASSVQVALTNQPQHF. V is TRBV2 and J is TRBJ1-5, with D perhaps TRBD1 (5 bases). CDR3 length: 16 residues. With 4 bases removed from V and 3 bases from J, the gap between germline ends came to 16 bases. CDR1 and CDR2 from the germline V gene are SNHLY and FYNNEI.

The J gene is TRBJ2-4, the V gene TRBV6-1; perhaps TRBD2 as D (5 bases). Germline loops: CDR1 MNHNS, CDR2 SASEGT. The CDR3 is made up of 12 amino acids. V lost 0 bases and J 8 bases, leaving 5 bases between the germline ends. The CDR3 sequence is CASSEARDIQYF. Written as DNA, the CDR3 is TGTGCCAGCAGTGAAGCGAGGGACATTCAGTACTTC.

The CDR3 DNA sequence: TGTGCCAGCAGAGACATCCGTGAGGAAAAACTGTTTTTT. It codes for CASRDIREEKLFF. The chain uses TRBV6-5 and TRBJ1-4; no firm D call. The CDR3 has 13 amino acids. Germline values: CDR1 MNHEY, CDR2 SVGAGI. Trimming removed 6 bases from V and 8 bases from J, with 13 bases in between.

The chain has TRBV30 and TRBJ1-6; D is ambiguous. The CDR3 has 15 residues. V lost 2 bases to trimming and J lost 1 base, with 9 bases between them. Germline V gene data show CDR1 as GTSNPN and CDR2 as SVGIG (reference sequence). CDR3 sequence reads: CAWSPGGSYNSPLHF. In DNA form, the CDR3 reads TGTGCCTGGAGTCCCGGAGGGTCCTATAATTCACCCCTCCACTTT.

The chain joins TRBV19 to TRBJ2-1; maybe TRBD2 (6 bases). The CDR3 is made up of 14 amino acids. The V gene lost 8 bases and the J gene lost 0 bases, with 11 bases spanning the gap. CDR1 and CDR2 (germline): LNHDA, SQIVND (reference sequence). CDR3 sequence (DNA): TGTGCCAGTTGGAGCGGGTACTCCTACAATGAGCAGTTCTTC. It codes for CASWSGYSYNEQFF. Full variable domain (missing parts from reference TRBV19 and TRBJ2-1): DGGITQSPKYLFRKEGQNVTLSCEQNLNHDAMYWYRQDPGQGLRLIYYSQIVNDFQKGDIAEGYSVSREKKESFPLTVTSAQKNPTAFYLCASWSGYSYNEQFFGPGTRLTVL.

V gene TRBV11-3 combines with J gene TRBJ2-1; 10 bases fit TRBD2. This CDR3 contains 15 residues. V lost 5 bases to trimming and J lost 5 bases; unmatched junction nucleotides: 6. Germline V gene sequence: CDR1 SGHNT, CDR2 YENEEA. The CDR3 region is CASSETAGGHNEQFF. As DNA, the CDR3 is TGTGCCAGCAGCGAGACAGCGGGGGGGCACAATGAGCAGTTCTTC.

CDR3 sequence: CASSLAVGQLNTEAFF. The CDR3 DNA reads TGTGCCAGCAGCTTAGCCGTGGGACAGCTGAACACTGAAGCTTTCTTT. This sequence joins TRBV11-2 and TRBJ1-1, with 7 bases lining up with TRBD1. The germline gives CDR1 SGHAT, CDR2 FQNNGV. This CDR3 has 16 residues. With V trimmed by 1 base and J by 0 bases, 5 bases remained unmatched.

The chain links TRBV28 to TRBJ1-5; no reliable D call. Trimming cost V 5 bases and J 9 bases, with 11 bases left between them. The CDR3 is 12 amino acids. Germline V gene lookup returns CDR1 MDHEN and CDR2 SYDVKM. CDR3 loop: CASSPMMRPQHF. In nucleotides, the CDR3 is TGTGCCAGCAGTCCCATGATGAGGCCCCAGCATTTT.

V and J are TRBV2 and TRBJ1-1, with 7 nucleotides matching TRBD1. The CDR3 length is 13 residues. With V trimmed by 6 bases and J by 5 bases, 6 bases remained unmatched. Germline CDR1 and CDR2: SNHLY and FYNNEI. CDR3 nucleotides: TGTGCCAGCAGCCGACAGGGCAATACTGAAGCTTTCTTT. This sequence encodes CASSRQGNTEAFF. The full variable domain, in which reference TRBV2 and TRBJ1-1 provide the parts outside the CDR3, is EPEVTQTPSHQVTQMGQEVILRCVPISNHLYFYWYRQILGQKVEFLVSFYNNEISEKSEIFDDQFSVERPDGSNFTLKIRSTKLEDSAMYFCASSRQGNTEAFFGQGTRLTVV.

This clone was observed a few times. The CDR3 reads CASSSGWTEAFF. In nucleotides, the CDR3 is TGTGCCAGCAGTTCAGGTTGGACTGAAGCTTTCTTT. The chain joins TRBV28 to TRBJ1-1, with no clear D. This CDR3 has 12 residues. CDR1 and CDR2 (germline): MDHEN, SYDVKM. Deletions cut 4 bases from V and 5 bases from J, with 8 bases between.

The chain joins TRBV5-5 to TRBJ2-7, with D possibly TRBD1 on 5 matching bases. Trimming cost V 0 bases and J 3 bases, with 10 bases left between them. Looked up from germline, CDR1 is SGHKS and CDR2 is YYEKEE (reference sequence). CDR3 length: 14 amino acids. The CDR3 DNA is TGTGCCAGCAGCTTGGATCAGGGTGGCTACGAGCAGTACTTC. It translates to CASSLDQGGYEQYF.

The chain couples TRBV28 to TRBJ1-5, with 10 bases lining up with TRBD1. Losses at the gene ends were 7 bases for V and 5 bases for J; bases not matched to a gene: 11. The length of the CDR3 is 16 residues. The germline V gene encodes CDR1 MDHEN and CDR2 SYDVKM. The CDR3 region is CASNLDRGGPDQPQHF. CDR3 bases: TGTGCCAGCAACCTGGACAGGGGGGGGCCCGATCAGCCCCAGCATTTT.

This clone has a handful of counts. This chain links TRBV6-1 with TRBJ2-2, with 10 positions matching TRBD2. V dropped 9 bases and J dropped 7; count of bases not matched to a gene: 11. Germline V gene lookup returns CDR1 MNHNS and CDR2 SASEGT. CDR3 length equals 15 residues. The CDR3 DNA sequence: TGTGCCAGTCGTCCCTTAGCGGGAGGTGGCGGGGAGCTGTTTTTT. Protein product: CASRPLAGGGGELFF.

The chain carries TRBV4-1 and TRBJ2-7, with 9 bases aligning to TRBD2. CDR1 is MGHRA, CDR2 YSYEKL, per germline. The CDR3 consists of 16 residues. J lost 4 bases, V lost 1 base, and 8 bases had no gene match. CDR3 DNA sequence: TGCGCCAGCAGCCAAGCCATAGCGGGAGTTAATTACGAGCAGTACTTC. Translated: CASSQAIAGVNYEQYF.

This chain joins TRBV5-6 and TRBJ1-1; D perhaps matches TRBD1 (5 bases). CDR3 size: 13 residues. CDR1 and CDR2 (germline): SGHDT, YYEEEE. V lost 5 bases and J lost 3, with 11 bases in between. The CDR3 bases are TGTGCCAGCAGTTCGACAGAGGACACTGAAGCTTTCTTT. Translated, it gives CASSSTEDTEAFF.

A single count supports this clone. Here the CDR3 reads CASSQDRGSYNEQFF. DNA for the CDR3: TGTGCCAGCAGCCAAGACAGAGGCTCCTACAATGAGCAGTTCTTC. V gene TRBV14 combines with J gene TRBJ2-1, with D uncertain. This CDR3 contains 15 residues. Germline V lookup: CDR1 SGHDN, CDR2 FVKESK. The ends were cut back, 0 bases at V and 0 bases at J, with 6 bases in the middle.